This T cell receptor beta chain was captured by sequencing in a study of blood T cell repertoires in COVID-19. This CDR3 has 15 residues. V lost 5 bases and J 0 bases, leaving 11 bases between the germline ends. Germline V CDR1 and CDR2: LGHDT, YNNKEL (reference sequence). Produced via immunoSEQ multiplex PCR; TCRdb's table is partial and in-frame only. This sample has approximately 200,000 clones, with about four fifths found just once. All recovered Cohort 3 donors got two negative PCRs, got clearance, or saw symptom resolution. This receptor was identified in a middle-aged man who had recovered from COVID-19. The chain employs TRBV3-1 (or the pseudogene TRBV3-2) and TRBJ1-5; no clear D gene. Material for sequencing was PBMCs or T cells enriched from blood (not recorded which). In DNA form, the CDR3 reads TGTGCCAGCAGCTCCGGTGCTATTAGCAATCAGCCCCAGCATTTT. Residues: CASSSGAISNQPQHF.